This TCR beta chain comes out of a study of T-cell memory formation after mild COVID-19. Notes on the study in general: There was no confirmation that second-wave clones peaking on day 37 were SARS-CoV-2 specific. Memory sampled before infection contained some responding clones, suggesting cross-reactive memory joined. Contracting CD4+ clones lay largely in CM and EM, with CD8+ ones residing in EMRA.

The CDR3 runs 13 residues. The V gene's germline CDR1 is SEHNR and CDR2 FQNEAQ (reference sequence). Trimming took off 7 bases at V and 3 bases at J, with 13 bases between the two ends. This clonotype occurred a few times. Its matching antigen is unknown. TCRdb re-analysed the 5' RACE reads in MiXCR, keeping a single row per CDR3 protein. The table includes roughly 580,000 distinct CDR3 sequences, approximately 19% detected once. The receptor's source is an adult woman who had mild COVID-19 (a few samples of this study predate the infection). Cell type and time point are not known. The chain recombines TRBV7-9 with TRBJ2-7; no firm D call. Sample: PBMCs or a T cell subset sorted from them (not recorded which). The CDR3, as DNA: TGTGCCAGCACCGGAAAGGCAGGCTACGAGCAGTACTTC. Amino acids: CASTGKAGYEQYF. Based on the CDR3 plus reference TRBV7-9 and TRBJ2-7, the full variable domain is DTGVSQNPRHKITKRGQNVTFRCDPISEHNRLYWYRQTLGQGPEFLTYFQNEAQLEKSRLLSDRFSAERPKGSFSTLEIQRTEQGDSAMYLCASTGKAGYEQYFGPGTRLTVT.